This T cell receptor beta chain was recovered during a study of shared clonotypes between healthy human individuals. General study points: Larger richness was generally estimated for naive than memory subsets. Incompleteness in sorted-subset sequencing, despite large depth, was shown by rarefaction.

Cells designated naive CD8 were CD45RO-negative and were positively selected for CCR7, with terminally differentiated effector memory CD45RA+ cells excluded. The assay was immunoSEQ multiplex PCR, and TCRdb's table has in-frame clones only and misses some. The sample shows about 2 million clones, about 95% of them seen only once. As to this clone: Antigen specificity is unknown.

The CDR3 extends over 12 amino acids. V lost 9 bases to trimming and J lost 3 bases, with 6 bases between them. Germline V gene sequence: CDR1 MNHEY, CDR2 SVGAGI. This chain links TRBV6-5 with TRBJ2-6; no clear D. This clonotype was sampled from a man aged 18 to 29 in good health. The sequencing input was naive CD8+ T cells sorted from blood. CDR3 protein: CASGDGANVLTF. The DNA for the CDR3 is TGTGCCAGTGGTGATGGGGCCAACGTCCTGACTTTC.